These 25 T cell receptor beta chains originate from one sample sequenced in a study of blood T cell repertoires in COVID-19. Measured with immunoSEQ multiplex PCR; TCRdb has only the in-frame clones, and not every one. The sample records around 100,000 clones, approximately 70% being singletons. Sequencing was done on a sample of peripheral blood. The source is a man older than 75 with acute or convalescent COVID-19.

CDR3 amino acids: CASRPGQGGEQFF. CDR3 bases: TGTGCCAGCAGACCCGGACAGGGTGGTGAGCAGTTCTTC. The V and J genes are TRBV28 and TRBJ2-1, with 8 bases fitting TRBD1. V lost 6 bases and J lost 9; bases outside the gene matches: 7. The germline V gene has CDR1 MDHEN and CDR2 SYDVKM. The CDR3 is 13 residues long.

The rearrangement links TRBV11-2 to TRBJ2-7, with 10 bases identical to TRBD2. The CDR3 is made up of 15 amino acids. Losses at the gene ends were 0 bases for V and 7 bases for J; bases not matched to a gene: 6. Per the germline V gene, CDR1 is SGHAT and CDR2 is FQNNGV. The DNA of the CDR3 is TGTGCCAGCAGCTTAGAGCTAGCGGGAGCGCAAGAGCAGTACTTC. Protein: CASSLELAGAQEQYF.

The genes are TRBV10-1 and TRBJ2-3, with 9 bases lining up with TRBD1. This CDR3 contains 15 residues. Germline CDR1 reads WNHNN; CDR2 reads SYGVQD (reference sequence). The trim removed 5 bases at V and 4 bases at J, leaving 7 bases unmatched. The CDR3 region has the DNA TGCGCCAGCAGTCCTGGACAGGGGCAGGCAGATACGCAGTATTTT. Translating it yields CASSPGQGQADTQYF.

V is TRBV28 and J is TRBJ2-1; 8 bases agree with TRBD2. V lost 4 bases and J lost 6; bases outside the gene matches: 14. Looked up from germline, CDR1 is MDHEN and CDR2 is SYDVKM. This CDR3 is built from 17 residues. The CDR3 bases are TGTGCCAGCAGTTCTGGGGCCTCCGGGACTAGGTCCAATGAGCAGTTCTTC. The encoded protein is CASSSGASGTRSNEQFF.

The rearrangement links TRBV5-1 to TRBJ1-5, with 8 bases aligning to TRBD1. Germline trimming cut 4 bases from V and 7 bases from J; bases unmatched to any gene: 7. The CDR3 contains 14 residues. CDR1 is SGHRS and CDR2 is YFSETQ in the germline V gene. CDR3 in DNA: TGCGCCAGCAGCCCCGGACAGGGAGGGCAGCCCCAGCATTTT. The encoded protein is CASSPGQGGQPQHF.

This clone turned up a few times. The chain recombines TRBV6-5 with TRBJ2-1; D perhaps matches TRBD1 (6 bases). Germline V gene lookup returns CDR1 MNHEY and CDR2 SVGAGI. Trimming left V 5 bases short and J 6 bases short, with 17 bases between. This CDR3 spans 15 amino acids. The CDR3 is CASSQGPRGGNEQFF. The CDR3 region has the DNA TGTGCCAGCAGTCAGGGCCCCAGAGGGGGCAATGAGCAGTTCTTC.

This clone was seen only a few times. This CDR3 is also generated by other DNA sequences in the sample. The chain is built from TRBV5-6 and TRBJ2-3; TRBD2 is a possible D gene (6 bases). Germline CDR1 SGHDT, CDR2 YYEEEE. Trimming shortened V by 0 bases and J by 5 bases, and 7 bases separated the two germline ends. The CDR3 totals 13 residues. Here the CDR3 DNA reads TGTGCCAGCAGCTTGGGGCGGGGAGATACGCAGTATTTT. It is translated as CASSLGRGDTQYF. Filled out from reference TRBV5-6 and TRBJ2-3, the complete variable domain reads DAGVTQSPTHLIKTRGQQVTLRCSPKSGHDTVSWYQQALGQGPQFIFQYYEEEERQRGNFPDRFSGHQFPNYSSELNVNALLLGDSALYLCASSLGRGDTQYFGPGTRLTVL.

The CDR3 region is CASSRRVDTNQPQHF. CDR3 nucleotides: TGTGCCAGCAGCCGACGTGTGGACACCAATCAGCCCCAGCATTTT. The chain joins TRBV13 to TRBJ1-5, with D perhaps matching TRBD1 (5 bases). The germline V gene encodes CDR1 PRHDT and CDR2 FYEKMQ (reference sequence). This CDR3 is built from 15 residues. Trimming shortened V by 5 bases and J by 3 bases, and 14 bases separated the two germline ends.

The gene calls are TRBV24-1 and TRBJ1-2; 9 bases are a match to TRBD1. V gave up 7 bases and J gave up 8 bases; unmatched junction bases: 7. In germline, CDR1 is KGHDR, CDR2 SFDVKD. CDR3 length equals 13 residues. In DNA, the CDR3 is TGTGCCACCAGCCGTAGGACAGGGGACGGCTACACCTTC. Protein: CATSRRTGDGYTF.

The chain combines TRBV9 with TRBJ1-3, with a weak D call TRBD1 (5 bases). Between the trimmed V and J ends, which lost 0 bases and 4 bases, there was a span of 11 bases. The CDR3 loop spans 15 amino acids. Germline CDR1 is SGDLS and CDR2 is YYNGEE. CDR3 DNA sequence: TGTGCCAGCAGCGTAGAGTCAGGGTGGGGAAACACCATATATTTT. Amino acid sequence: CASSVESGWGNTIYF.

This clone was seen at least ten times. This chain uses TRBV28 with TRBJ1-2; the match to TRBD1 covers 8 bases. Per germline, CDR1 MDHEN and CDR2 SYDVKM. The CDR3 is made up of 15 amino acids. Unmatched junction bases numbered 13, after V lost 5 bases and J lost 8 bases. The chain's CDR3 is CASSIIGTGVGGYTF. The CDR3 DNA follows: TGTGCCAGCAGTATCATCGGGACAGGTGTGGGGGGCTACACCTTC.

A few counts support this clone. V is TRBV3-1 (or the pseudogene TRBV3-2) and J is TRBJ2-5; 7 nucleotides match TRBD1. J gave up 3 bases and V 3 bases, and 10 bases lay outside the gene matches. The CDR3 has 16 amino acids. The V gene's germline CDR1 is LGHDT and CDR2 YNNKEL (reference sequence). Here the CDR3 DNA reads TGTGCCAGCAGCCATAGACCGACAGGGTTCGAAGAGACCCAGTACTTC. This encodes CASSHRPTGFEETQYF.

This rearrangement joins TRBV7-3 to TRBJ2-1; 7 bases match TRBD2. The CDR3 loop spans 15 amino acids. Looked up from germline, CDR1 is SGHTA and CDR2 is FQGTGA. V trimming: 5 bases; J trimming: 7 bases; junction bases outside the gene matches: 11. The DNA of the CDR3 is TGTGCCAGCAGCCCCGAGGGGAGGGCCAGGAATGAGCAGTTCTTC. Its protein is CASSPEGRARNEQFF. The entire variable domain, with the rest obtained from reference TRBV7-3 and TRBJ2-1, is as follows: GAGVSQTPSNKVTEKGKYVELRCDPISGHTALYWYRQSLGQGPEFLIYFQGTGAADDSGLPNDRFFAVRPEGSVSTLKIQRTERGDSAVYLCASSPEGRARNEQFFGPGTRLTVL.

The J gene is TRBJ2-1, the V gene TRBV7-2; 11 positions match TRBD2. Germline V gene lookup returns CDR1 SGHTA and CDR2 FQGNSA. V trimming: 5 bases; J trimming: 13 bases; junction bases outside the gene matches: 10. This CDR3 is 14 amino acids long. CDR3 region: CASSLTGTSGFQFF. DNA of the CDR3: TGTGCCAGCAGCCTTACCGGGACTAGCGGCTTCCAGTTCTTC.

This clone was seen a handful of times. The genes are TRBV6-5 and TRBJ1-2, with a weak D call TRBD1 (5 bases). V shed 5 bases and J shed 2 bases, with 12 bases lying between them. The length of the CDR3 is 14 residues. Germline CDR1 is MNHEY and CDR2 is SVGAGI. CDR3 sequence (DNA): TGTGCCAGCAGTAGACAGCACGGGAACTATGGCTACACCTTC. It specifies CASSRQHGNYGYTF.

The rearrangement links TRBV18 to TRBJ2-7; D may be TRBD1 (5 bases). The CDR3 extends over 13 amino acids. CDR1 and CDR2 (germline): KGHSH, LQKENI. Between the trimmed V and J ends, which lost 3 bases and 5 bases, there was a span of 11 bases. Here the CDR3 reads CASSPRLGDEQYF. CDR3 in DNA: TGTGCCAGCTCACCCCGGCTAGGGGACGAGCAGTACTTC.

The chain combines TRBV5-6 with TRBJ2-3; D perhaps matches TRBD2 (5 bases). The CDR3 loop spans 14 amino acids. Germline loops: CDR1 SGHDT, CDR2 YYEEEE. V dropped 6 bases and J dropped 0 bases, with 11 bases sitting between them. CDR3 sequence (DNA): TGTGCCAGCACCCAGGACTGGAGCACAGATACGCAGTATTTT. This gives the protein CASTQDWSTDTQYF.

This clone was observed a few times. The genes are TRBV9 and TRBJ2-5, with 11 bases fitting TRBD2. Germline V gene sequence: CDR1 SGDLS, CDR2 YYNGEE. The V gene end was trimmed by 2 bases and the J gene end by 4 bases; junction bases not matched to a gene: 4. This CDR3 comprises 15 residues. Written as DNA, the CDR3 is TGTGCCAGCAGCGTCCAGGGACTAGCGGCAGAGACCCAGTACTTC. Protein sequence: CASSVQGLAAETQYF.

In DNA, the CDR3 is TGTGCCAGCAGCCCTGGTGGGGGACAGATATCTGGCGGGGAGCTGTTTTTT. Protein product: CASSPGGGQISGGELFF. The J gene is TRBJ2-2, the V gene TRBV5-4; 7 nucleotides align to TRBD1. This CDR3 has 17 residues. Per germline, CDR1 SGHNT and CDR2 YYREEE (reference sequence). The J segment lost 7 bases and the V segment lost 4 bases, leaving 16 bases of the junction unmatched.

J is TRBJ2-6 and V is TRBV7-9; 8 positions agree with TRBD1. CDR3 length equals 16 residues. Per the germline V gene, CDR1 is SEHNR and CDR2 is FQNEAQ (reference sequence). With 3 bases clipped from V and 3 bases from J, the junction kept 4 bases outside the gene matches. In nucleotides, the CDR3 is TGTGCCAGCAGCTTCGACAGGGGTAATGGGGCCAACGTCCTGACTTTC. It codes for CASSFDRGNGANVLTF.

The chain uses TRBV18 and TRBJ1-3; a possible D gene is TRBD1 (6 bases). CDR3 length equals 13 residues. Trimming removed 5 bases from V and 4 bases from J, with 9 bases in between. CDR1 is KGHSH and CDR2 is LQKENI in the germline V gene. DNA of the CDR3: TGTGCCAGCTCAGGGGGCGGCGGAAACACCATATATTTT. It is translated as CASSGGGGNTIYF.

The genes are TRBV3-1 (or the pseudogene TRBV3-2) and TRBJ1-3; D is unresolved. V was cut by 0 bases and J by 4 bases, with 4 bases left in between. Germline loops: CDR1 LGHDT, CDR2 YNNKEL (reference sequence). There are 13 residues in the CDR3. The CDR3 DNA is TGTGCCAGCAGCCAAGATAGCGGAAACACCATATATTTT. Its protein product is CASSQDSGNTIYF.

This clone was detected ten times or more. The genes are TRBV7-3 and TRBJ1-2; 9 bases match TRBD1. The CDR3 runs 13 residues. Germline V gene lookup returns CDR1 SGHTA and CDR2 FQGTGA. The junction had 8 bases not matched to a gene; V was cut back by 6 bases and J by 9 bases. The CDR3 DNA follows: TGTGCCAGCAGTTCTGGGACAGGGAGTAGCTACACCTTC. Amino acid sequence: CASSSGTGSSYTF.

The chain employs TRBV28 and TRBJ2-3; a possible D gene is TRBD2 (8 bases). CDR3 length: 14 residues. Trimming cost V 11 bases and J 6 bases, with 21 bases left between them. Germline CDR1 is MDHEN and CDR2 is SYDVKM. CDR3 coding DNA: TGTGCCGGATCAGGGGGGACTAGAGGGGATACGCAGTATTTT. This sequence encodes CAGSGGTRGDTQYF.

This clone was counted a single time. The CDR3 spells CATSDRTSGSWGTEQFF. The CDR3, as DNA: TGTGCCACCAGTGACCGGACTAGCGGGAGCTGGGGGACTGAGCAGTTCTTC. The chain employs TRBV24-1 and TRBJ2-1; 13 bases are shared with TRBD2. V lost 4 bases, J lost 9 bases, and 11 bases stayed unmatched. This CDR3 contains 17 residues. Looked up from germline, CDR1 is KGHDR and CDR2 is SFDVKD.